This TCR beta chain was sequenced during a study of immune evolution from preneoplasia to lung adenocarcinoma. Produced via immunoSEQ multiplex PCR; TCRdb's table is partial and in-frame only. Altogether 7,000 to 8,500 clones are present, around 74% being singletons, with the ten largest covering 7.5% to 9.5%. This CDR3 is built from 11 residues. Germline loops: CDR1 GTSNPN, CDR2 SVGIG (reference sequence). V lost 3 bases, J lost 10 bases, and 7 bases lay in between. This clonotype originated in a donor of 70 years or more with lung adenocarcinoma. Some clones in this sample may be carry-over from other donors' samples. Material for sequencing was FFPE atypical adenomatous hyperplasia tissue from the lung. This sample's subset: atypical adenomatous hyperplasia (AAH), lung preneoplasia. V and J are TRBV30 and TRBJ1-6; D uncertain. The CDR3 loop is CAWRRRSPLHF. The CDR3, as DNA: TGTGCCTGGAGGAGGCGATCACCCCTCCACTTT.